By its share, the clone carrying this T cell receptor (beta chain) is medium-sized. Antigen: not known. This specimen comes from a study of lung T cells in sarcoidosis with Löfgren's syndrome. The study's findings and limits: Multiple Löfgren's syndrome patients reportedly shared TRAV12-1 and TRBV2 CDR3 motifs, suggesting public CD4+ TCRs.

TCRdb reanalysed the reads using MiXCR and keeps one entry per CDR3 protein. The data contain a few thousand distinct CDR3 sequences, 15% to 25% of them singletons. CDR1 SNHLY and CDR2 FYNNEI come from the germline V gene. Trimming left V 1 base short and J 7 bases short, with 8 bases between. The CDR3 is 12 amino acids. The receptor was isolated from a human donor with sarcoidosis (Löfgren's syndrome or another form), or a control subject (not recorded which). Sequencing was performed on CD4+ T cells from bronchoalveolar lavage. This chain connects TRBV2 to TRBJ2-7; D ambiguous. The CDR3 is CASSEGRAEQYF. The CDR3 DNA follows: TGTGCCAGCAGTGAAGGTCGGGCGGAGCAGTACTTC.